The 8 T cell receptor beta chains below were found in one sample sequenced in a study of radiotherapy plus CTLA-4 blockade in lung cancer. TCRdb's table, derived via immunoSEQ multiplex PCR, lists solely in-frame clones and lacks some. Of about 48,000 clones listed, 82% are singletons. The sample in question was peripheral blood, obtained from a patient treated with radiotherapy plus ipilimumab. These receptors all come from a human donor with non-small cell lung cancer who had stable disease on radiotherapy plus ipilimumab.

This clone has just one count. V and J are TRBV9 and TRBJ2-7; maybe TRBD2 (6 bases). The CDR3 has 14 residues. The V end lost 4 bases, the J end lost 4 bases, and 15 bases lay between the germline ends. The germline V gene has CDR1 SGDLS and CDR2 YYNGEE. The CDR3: CASSPRDWEYEQYF. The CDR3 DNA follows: TGTGCCAGCAGCCCCCGGGACTGGGAATACGAGCAGTACTTC. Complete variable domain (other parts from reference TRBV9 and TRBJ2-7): DSGVTQTPKHLITATGQRVTLRCSPRSGDLSVYWYQQSLDQGLQFLIQYYNGEERAKGNILERFSAQQFPDLHSELNLSSLELGDSALYFCASSPRDWEYEQYFGPGTRLTVT.

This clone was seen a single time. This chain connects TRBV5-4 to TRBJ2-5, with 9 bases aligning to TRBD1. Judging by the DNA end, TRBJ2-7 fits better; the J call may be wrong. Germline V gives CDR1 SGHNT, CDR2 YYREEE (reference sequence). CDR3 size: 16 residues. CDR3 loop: CASSRTAGQGSYEQYF. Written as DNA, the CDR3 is TGTGCCAGCAGCCGGACTGCGGGACAGGGCTCCTACGAGCAGTACTTC.

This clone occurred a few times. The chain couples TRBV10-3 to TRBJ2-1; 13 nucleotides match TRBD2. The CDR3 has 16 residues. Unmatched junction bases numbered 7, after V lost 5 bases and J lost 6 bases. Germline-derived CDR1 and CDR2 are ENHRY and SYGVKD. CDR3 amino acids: CAISRPGTSGTNEQFF. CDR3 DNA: TGTGCCATCAGTCGACCCGGGACTAGCGGGACCAATGAGCAGTTCTTC.

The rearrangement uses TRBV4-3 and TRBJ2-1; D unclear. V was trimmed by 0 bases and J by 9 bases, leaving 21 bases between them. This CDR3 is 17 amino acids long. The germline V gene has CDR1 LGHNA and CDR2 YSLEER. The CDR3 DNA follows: TGCGCCAGCAGCCAAGATAGGCTTAATGTGTGGTCGGGTGAGCAGTTCTTC. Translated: CASSQDRLNVWSGEQFF.

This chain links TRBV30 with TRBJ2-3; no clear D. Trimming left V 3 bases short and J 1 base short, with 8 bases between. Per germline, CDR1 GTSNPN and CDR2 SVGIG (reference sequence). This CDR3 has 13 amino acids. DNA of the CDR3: TGTGCCTGGAGATCTCGGGGCACAGATACGCAGTATTTT. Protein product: CAWRSRGTDTQYF.

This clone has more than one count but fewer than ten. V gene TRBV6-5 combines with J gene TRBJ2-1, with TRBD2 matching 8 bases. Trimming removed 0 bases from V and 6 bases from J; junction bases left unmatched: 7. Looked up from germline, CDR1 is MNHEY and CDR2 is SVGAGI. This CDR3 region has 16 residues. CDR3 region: CASSYSGGSGSNEQFF. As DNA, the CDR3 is TGTGCCAGCAGTTACTCGGGGGGGAGCGGGAGCAATGAGCAGTTCTTC.

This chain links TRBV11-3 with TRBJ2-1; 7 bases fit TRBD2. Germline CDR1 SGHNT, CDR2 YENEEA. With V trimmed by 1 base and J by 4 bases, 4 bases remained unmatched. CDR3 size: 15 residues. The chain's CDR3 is CASSLGLASYNEQFF. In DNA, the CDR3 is TGTGCCAGCAGCTTAGGACTAGCCTCATACAATGAGCAGTTCTTC.

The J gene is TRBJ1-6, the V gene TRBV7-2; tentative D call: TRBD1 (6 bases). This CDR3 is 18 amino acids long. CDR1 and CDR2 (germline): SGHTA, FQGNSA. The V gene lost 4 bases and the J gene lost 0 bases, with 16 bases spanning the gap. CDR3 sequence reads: CASSSRGGISSYNSPLHF. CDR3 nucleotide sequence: TGTGCCAGCAGCTCGAGGGGGGGAATTAGCTCCTATAATTCACCCCTCCACTTT.